Each of the 30 T cell receptor beta chains below was sequenced from the same sample in a study of blood T cell repertoires in COVID-19. Sequenced by immunoSEQ multiplex PCR; TCRdb stores in-frame clones only, minus some. The sample contains more than 150,000 clones, approximately 85% of which appear only once. The sample was peripheral blood. Receptor source: a woman older than 75 with acute or convalescent COVID-19.

The V gene is TRBV27, the J gene TRBJ2-3; 11 nucleotides agree with TRBD2. The germline CDR1 and CDR2 sequences are MNHEY and SMNVEV (reference sequence). The CDR3 sequence is 15 residues long. With 8 bases clipped from V and 3 bases from J, the junction kept 7 bases outside the gene matches. The CDR3 region is CASAVRLAGTDTQYF. As DNA, the CDR3 is TGTGCCAGCGCCGTAAGACTAGCGGGGACAGATACGCAGTATTTT.

This clone was seen only once. The chain is built from TRBV29-1 and TRBJ2-3, with TRBD2 identical over 10 bases. CDR3 length equals 14 residues. V was clipped by 1 base and J by 4 bases; unmatched bases: 2. CDR1 is SQVTM and CDR2 is ANQGSEA in the germline V gene. This chain's CDR3 is CSVEASGGPDTQYF. The CDR3 coding sequence is TGCAGCGTTGAAGCTAGCGGGGGCCCAGATACGCAGTATTTT.

The chain recombines TRBV4-1 with TRBJ2-1; a weak D match, TRBD2 (6 bases). Per the germline V gene, CDR1 is MGHRA and CDR2 is YSYEKL. V was shortened by 4 bases and J by 6 bases, with 19 bases between the two germline ends. This CDR3 contains 16 residues. CDR3 in DNA: TGCGCCAGCAGCCTACGTATGGGGATGGGGGGCAATGAGCAGTTCTTC. It codes for CASSLRMGMGGNEQFF.

V is TRBV2 and J is TRBJ1-4, with 9 bases aligning to TRBD1. Germline V lookup: CDR1 SNHLY, CDR2 FYNNEI. This CDR3 region has 15 residues. V trimming: 1 base; J trimming: 7 bases; junction bases outside the gene matches: 4. DNA of the CDR3: TGTGCCAGCAGTGAAGAGGGACAGGGCTCTGAAAAACTGTTTTTT. As protein: CASSEEGQGSEKLFF.

The chain employs TRBV19 and TRBJ1-2; no clear D gene. Germline-derived CDR1 and CDR2 are LNHDA and SQIVND (reference sequence). V was trimmed by 6 bases and J by 8 bases, leaving 16 bases between them. The CDR3 loop spans 13 amino acids. CDR3 bases: TGTGCCAGTAGCTGGACGGGCCGGGGAGGCTACACCTTC. Its translation: CASSWTGRGGYTF.

This chain joins TRBV6-5 and TRBJ2-1; D may be TRBD1 (6 bases). The length of the CDR3 is 16 residues. The ends were cut back, 0 bases at V and 10 bases at J, with 19 bases in the middle. Per the germline V gene, CDR1 is MNHEY and CDR2 is SVGAGI. CDR3: CASSYSGGASVGEQFF. In DNA, the CDR3 is TGTGCCAGCAGTTACTCAGGGGGTGCGTCAGTGGGCGAGCAGTTCTTC.

The chain recombines TRBV7-9 with TRBJ2-5, with a weak D call TRBD2 (6 bases). V lost 3 bases and J lost 5, with 13 bases in between. CDR3 size: 14 residues. The germline V gene has CDR1 SEHNR and CDR2 FQNEAQ (reference sequence). The CDR3 reads CASSFQRASETQYF. The CDR3 nucleotides are TGTGCCAGCAGCTTCCAGCGGGCGTCGGAGACCCAGTACTTC.

The J gene is TRBJ2-7, the V gene TRBV11-2; tentative D call: TRBD2 (5 bases). V was cut by 2 bases and J by 2 bases, with 13 bases left in between. CDR3 length equals 15 residues. CDR1 is SGHAT, CDR2 FQNNGV, per germline. The CDR3 reads CASSLYGISTYEQYF. The CDR3 DNA sequence: TGTGCCAGCAGCTTATACGGGATCTCGACCTACGAGCAGTACTTC.

The chain is built from TRBV19 and TRBJ1-2; D not certain. The CDR3 spans 13 residues. V lost 5 bases and J 0 bases, leaving 7 bases between the germline ends. Germline values: CDR1 LNHDA, CDR2 SQIVND (reference sequence). The CDR3 nucleotides are TGTGCCAGTAGTGGTCCAGCTAACTATGGCTACACCTTC. It translates to CASSGPANYGYTF.

This sequence joins TRBV27 and TRBJ2-1; 11 bases are shared with TRBD2. Germline lookup yields CDR1 MNHEY and CDR2 SMNVEV (reference sequence). Trimming at V came to 5 bases and at J to 0 bases, leaving 6 bases not matched to a gene. The CDR3 runs 17 residues. CDR3 DNA: TGTGCCAGCAGTCTAGGGACTAGCGGAAGCTCCTACAATGAGCAGTTCTTC. The encoded protein is CASSLGTSGSSYNEQFF.

This clone has a handful of counts. The rearrangement uses TRBV27 and TRBJ1-5; D remains unclear. CDR3 length: 15 amino acids. Germline CDR1 and CDR2: MNHEY and SMNVEV (reference sequence). With 2 bases removed from V and 2 bases from J, the gap between germline ends came to 10 bases. Here the CDR3 reads CASSLGGPGNQPQHF. The CDR3 region has the DNA TGTGCCAGCAGTTTAGGAGGGCCCGGCAATCAGCCCCAGCATTTT.

CDR3 nucleotide sequence: TGCGCCAGCAGCTTGGATGAGGGCAGACTGAACACTGAAGCTTTCTTT. It is translated as CASSLDEGRLNTEAFF. The chain combines TRBV5-1 with TRBJ1-1, with D unclear. V was cut by 0 bases and J by 0 bases, with 12 bases left in between. Germline CDR1 reads SGHRS; CDR2 reads YFSETQ. The CDR3 is 16 residues long.

The chain joins TRBV5-6 to TRBJ2-7, with unresolved D. V shed 2 bases and J shed 6 bases, with 15 bases lying between them. The CDR3 is 14 residues long. Germline values: CDR1 SGHDT, CDR2 YYEEEE. The CDR3 loop is CASSFGLGQVEQYF. CDR3 in DNA: TGTGCCAGCAGCTTTGGTCTGGGTCAGGTCGAGCAGTACTTC.

J is TRBJ1-5 and V is TRBV18; a possible D gene is TRBD1 (5 bases). V was cut by 5 bases and J by 7 bases, with 15 bases left in between. The germline CDR1 and CDR2 sequences are KGHSH and LQKENI. The CDR3 is 14 residues long. The CDR3 sequence is CASSSTLQDQPQHF. The DNA of the CDR3 is TGTGCCAGCTCATCGACCTTACAGGACCAGCCCCAGCATTTT.

The gene calls are TRBV7-6 and TRBJ2-3, with 8 nucleotides matching TRBD2. The J segment lost 0 bases and the V segment lost 5 bases, leaving 10 bases of the junction unmatched. CDR3 length equals 17 residues. Per germline, CDR1 SGHVS and CDR2 FNYEAQ. Here the CDR3 DNA reads TGTGCCAGCAGCCCGGTCGGGGGGGGGCACAGCACAGATACGCAGTATTTT. Its protein product is CASSPVGGGHSTDTQYF.

This chain links TRBV4-1 with TRBJ2-3; D remains unclear. Germline values: CDR1 MGHRA, CDR2 YSYEKL. This CDR3 has 15 amino acids. Trimming removed 4 bases from V and 0 bases from J, with 11 bases in between. The DNA for the CDR3 is TGCGCCAGCAGCCTAGACCCGGTCAGCACAGATACGCAGTATTTT. This encodes CASSLDPVSTDTQYF.

The J gene is TRBJ1-5, the V gene TRBV20-1; D ambiguous. Germline CDR1 DFQATT, CDR2 SNEGSKA (reference sequence). This CDR3 spans 12 amino acids. Trimming pared 3 bases from V and 5 bases from J, leaving 8 bases between. CDR3 sequence reads: CSASKGDQPQHF. The CDR3 DNA reads TGCAGTGCTAGTAAGGGAGATCAGCCCCAGCATTTT.

With respect to this clone: Other nucleotide sequences from this sample produce the same CDR3. The rearrangement joins TRBV3-1 (or the pseudogene TRBV3-2) to TRBJ1-1; tentative D call: TRBD1 (5 bases). Germline V lookup: CDR1 LGHDT, CDR2 YNNKEL (reference sequence). Trimming stripped 4 bases from V and 2 bases from J, with 8 bases between. This CDR3 is 13 amino acids long. CDR3: CASSPGGNTEAFF. The DNA of the CDR3 is TGTGCCAGCAGCCCCGGGGGAAACACTGAAGCTTTCTTT.

The chain employs TRBV11-2 and TRBJ2-5; D possibly corresponds to TRBD1 (5 bases). The V and J ends lost 5 bases and 5 bases respectively, with 15 bases between them. CDR1 and CDR2 (germline): SGHAT, FQNNGV. The CDR3 has 14 amino acids. The CDR3 spells CASSRGGARETQYF. CDR3 sequence (DNA): TGTGCCAGCAGCCGTGGTGGGGCCAGGGAGACCCAGTACTTC.

CDR3 DNA: TGTGCCAGCAGCGTAGGGTTTAGCGCTAGCTCTGGAAACACCATATATTTT. It specifies CASSVGFSASSGNTIYF. The rearrangement links TRBV9 to TRBJ1-3; D is undetermined. The CDR3 is 17 amino acids. V was pared by 0 bases and J by 0 bases, with 13 bases between. Germline loops: CDR1 SGDLS, CDR2 YYNGEE. The variable domain in full, with the rest retrieved from reference TRBV9 and TRBJ1-3, is DSGVTQTPKHLITATGQRVTLRCSPRSGDLSVYWYQQSLDQGLQFLIQYYNGEERAKGNILERFSAQQFPDLHSELNLSSLELGDSALYFCASSVGFSASSGNTIYFGEGSWLTVV.

The chain carries TRBV30 and TRBJ2-3; TRBD2 agrees at 7 bases. Losses at the gene ends were 7 bases for V and 5 bases for J; bases not matched to a gene: 12. Germline-derived CDR1 and CDR2 are GTSNPN and SVGIG (reference sequence). CDR3 length: 14 residues. CDR3 protein: CASSRRESIDTQYF. CDR3 DNA: TGTGCCTCTTCGCGGCGGGAGTCGATAGATACGCAGTATTTT.

The rearrangement links TRBV5-4 to TRBJ2-3, with 7 bases lining up with TRBD1. Germline V gives CDR1 SGHNT, CDR2 YYREEE (reference sequence). CDR3 length equals 19 residues. Trimming at V came to 0 bases and at J to 0 bases, leaving 13 bases not matched to a gene. DNA for the CDR3: TGTGCCAGCAGCTTGGGTACCAGGGGCAGGGGGTTAAGCACAGATACGCAGTATTTT. The encoded protein is CASSLGTRGRGLSTDTQYF.

This chain uses TRBV7-2 with TRBJ2-1; TRBD2 agrees at 8 bases. The CDR3 covers 19 residues. The germline CDR1 and CDR2 sequences are SGHTA and FQGNSA. The ends lost 0 bases at V and 3 bases at J; junction bases unmatched: 13. CDR3 sequence: CASSLASGSPRLGYNEQFF. As DNA, the CDR3 is TGTGCCAGCAGCTTAGCCAGCGGGAGTCCCAGGCTCGGCTACAATGAGCAGTTCTTC. The full variable domain, completed using reference TRBV7-2 and TRBJ2-1, is GAGVSQSPSNKVTEKGKDVELRCDPISGHTALYWYRQSLGQGLEFLIYFQGNSAPDKSGLPSDRFSAERTGGSVSTLTIQRTQQEDSAVYLCASSLASGSPRLGYNEQFFGPGTRLTVL.

The chain uses TRBV3-1 (or the pseudogene TRBV3-2) and TRBJ1-6; D ambiguous. The V gene lost 3 bases and the J gene lost 7 bases, with 7 bases spanning the gap. Germline CDR1 LGHDT, CDR2 YNNKEL (reference sequence). The CDR3 contains 13 residues. The CDR3 loop is CASSQTPNSPLHF. CDR3 in DNA: TGTGCCAGCAGCCAGACACCGAATTCACCCCTCCACTTT.

The chain is built from TRBV6-2 or TRBV6-3 and TRBJ1-1, with a weak D call TRBD1 (6 bases). CDR1 and CDR2 from the germline V gene are MNHEY and SVGEGT. V was shortened by 5 bases and J by 7 bases, with 11 bases between the two germline ends. CDR3 length: 12 amino acids. This CDR3 is CASSQGQYEAFF. The DNA for the CDR3 is TGTGCCAGCAGTCAGGGACAATATGAAGCTTTCTTT.

The chain couples TRBV12-3 or TRBV12-4 to TRBJ2-1; TRBD2 might be the D (6 bases). Trimming removed 6 bases at V and 3 bases at J, with 9 bases between. The CDR3 is 13 residues long. The chain's CDR3 is CASSGDFYNEQFF. Written as DNA, the CDR3 is TGTGCCAGCAGCGGGGACTTCTACAATGAGCAGTTCTTC.

V is TRBV30 and J is TRBJ1-4; tentative D call: TRBD1 (5 bases). From germline, CDR1 is GTSNPN and CDR2 SVGIG (reference sequence). The germline V and J ends were trimmed by 0 bases and 8 bases, with 13 bases remaining between them. The CDR3 consists of 14 residues. The CDR3 sequence: CAWSVPGRAEKLFF. CDR3 coding DNA: TGTGCCTGGAGTGTACCGGGCAGGGCAGAAAAACTGTTTTTT.

The chain links TRBV27 to TRBJ2-7; 13 bases line up with TRBD2. Trimming removed 2 bases from V and 3 bases from J; junction bases left unmatched: 13. The CDR3 covers 19 residues. CDR1 is MNHEY and CDR2 is SMNVEV in the germline V gene (reference sequence). The CDR3 loop reads CASSLKAGSTSGRNYEQYF. The CDR3, as DNA: TGTGCCAGCAGTTTAAAGGCAGGCTCGACTAGCGGGAGGAACTACGAGCAGTACTTC.

The J gene is TRBJ2-1, the V gene TRBV11-3; 7 positions match TRBD1. This CDR3 has 15 amino acids. CDR1 and CDR2 from the germline V gene are SGHNT and YENEEA. V was clipped by 1 base and J by 4 bases; unmatched bases: 4. The CDR3 loop is CASSLVPGQYNEQFF. CDR3 coding DNA: TGTGCCAGCAGCTTAGTACCGGGACAGTACAATGAGCAGTTCTTC.

The chain employs TRBV7-9 and TRBJ1-1; D not resolved. The CDR3 contains 15 residues. Germline V CDR1 and CDR2: SEHNR, FQNEAQ (reference sequence). V was cut by 1 base and J by 1 base, with 10 bases left in between. CDR3 protein: CASSLEARWNTEAFF. CDR3 bases: TGTGCCAGCAGCTTAGAGGCGCGGTGGAACACTGAAGCTTTCTTT. Complete variable domain (other parts from reference TRBV7-9 and TRBJ1-1): DTGVSQNPRHKITKRGQNVTFRCDPISEHNRLYWYRQTLGQGPEFLTYFQNEAQLEKSRLLSDRFSAERPKGSFSTLEIQRTEQGDSAMYLCASSLEARWNTEAFFGQGTRLTVV.